This is a list of T cell receptor beta chains from one sample in a study of T-cell reconstitution after alpha-beta-depleted transplantation in children. TCRdb reprocessed the PCR reads with MiXCR, giving one entry per CDR3 protein. The sample shows about 420,000 distinct CDR3 sequences, 9.5% to 13% of them seen only once. The sample in question was PBMCs from the stem cell graft donor, obtained from the stem cell graft. These receptor sequences come from a human donor who donated a stem cell graft to a child with acute myeloid leukemia. Each CDR3 is given with its conserved first and last residue. A D gene is named only where the DNA matches it firmly. Expanded clones are given a class, and other clones once, few, many or no size at all.

clone size	V gene	J gene	D gene	CDR3 protein	CDR3 DNA
few	TRBV20-1	TRBJ2-3	TRBD2	CSAREAGTTDTQYF	TGCAGTGCTAGAGAAGCGGGGACCACAGATACGCAGTATTTT
NA	TRBV12-3/TRBV12-4	TRBJ2-5	NA	CASRSGETQYF	TGTGCCAGCAGGTCGGGGGAGACCCAGTACTTC
NA	TRBV20-1	TRBJ1-2	NA	CSANQGNLYGYTF	TGCAGTGCCAACCAGGGAAACCTCTATGGCTACACCTTC
NA	TRBV7-2	TRBJ2-7	TRBD2	CASSRCGSRYEQYF	TGTGCCAGCAGCCGGTGCGGGAGTAGGTACGAGCAGTACTTC
NA	TRBV29-1	TRBJ2-3	NA	CSANLIGEYTDTQYF	TGCAGCGCGAACCTTATAGGGGAGTACACAGATACGCAGTATTTT
few	TRBV5-4	TRBJ1-1	NA	CASSLDQGPGFTEAFF	TGTGCCAGCAGCTTAGACCAGGGGCCTGGATTCACTGAAGCTTTCTTT
few	TRBV25-1	TRBJ1-1	NA	CASSESRTEAFF	TGTGCCAGCAGTGAATCCCGCACTGAAGCTTTCTTT
NA	TRBV4-3	TRBJ2-6	NA	CASSLDRTEANVLTF	TGCGCCAGCAGTTTAGACAGGACGGAGGCCAACGTCCTGACTTTC
NA	TRBV19	TRBJ2-5	TRBD1	CASSMGQGNWQETQYF	TGTGCCAGTAGTATGGGACAGGGGAATTGGCAAGAGACCCAGTACTTC
NA	TRBV5-1	TRBJ2-1	TRBD1	CASSLVPGGEQFF	TGCGCCAGCAGCTTGGTCCCAGGGGGTGAGCAGTTCTTC
NA	TRBV5-1	TRBJ1-4	NA	CASSADTAGNEKLFF	TGCGCCAGCAGTGCGGACACCGCTGGGAATGAAAAACTGTTTTTT
few	TRBV10-3	TRBJ2-3	NA	CAITSTRDTQYF	TGTGCCATCACCTCCACGAGGGATACGCAGTATTTT
many	TRBV20-1	TRBJ2-7	TRBD1	CSARTGGSEQYF	TGCAGTGCTCGTACAGGGGGCTCCGAGCAGTACTTC
NA	TRBV9	TRBJ2-1	TRBD2	CASAASGSGEQFF	TGTGCCAGCGCGGCCAGCGGGAGTGGTGAGCAGTTCTTC
NA	TRBV6-1	TRBJ1-2	TRBD1	CASSEAQGAGYGYTF	TGTGCCAGCAGTGAAGCCCAGGGGGCGGGCTATGGCTACACCTTC
many	TRBV7-9	TRBJ1-4	NA	CASSLRGQWSEKLFF	TGTGCCAGCAGCTTACGTGGTCAGTGGAGTGAAAAACTGTTTTTT
NA	TRBV5-1	TRBJ2-2	TRBD2	CASAASGGITGELFF	TGCGCCAGCGCTGCTAGCGGGGGAATCACCGGGGAGCTGTTTTTT
NA	TRBV20-1	TRBJ2-6	TRBD1	CSAPLGQLVAGANVLTF	TGCAGTGCCCCCCTGGGACAGCTAGTAGCTGGGGCCAACGTCCTGACTTTC
NA	TRBV20-1	TRBJ2-5	NA	CSAGGLEEETQYF	TGCAGTGCGGGTGGACTCGAGGAAGAGACCCAGTACTTC
few	TRBV6-2/TRBV6-3	TRBJ2-4	NA	CASSLNEGLAKNIQYF	TGTGCCAGCAGCCTCAACGAGGGACTAGCCAAAAACATTCAGTACTTC
NA	TRBV2	TRBJ1-1	NA	CASSSVTENTEAFF	TGTGCCAGCAGTTCCGTCACCGAGAACACTGAAGCTTTCTTT
NA	TRBV20-1	TRBJ2-5	NA	CSALSGFWKETQYF	TGCAGTGCTTTATCAGGGTTTTGGAAAGAGACCCAGTACTTC